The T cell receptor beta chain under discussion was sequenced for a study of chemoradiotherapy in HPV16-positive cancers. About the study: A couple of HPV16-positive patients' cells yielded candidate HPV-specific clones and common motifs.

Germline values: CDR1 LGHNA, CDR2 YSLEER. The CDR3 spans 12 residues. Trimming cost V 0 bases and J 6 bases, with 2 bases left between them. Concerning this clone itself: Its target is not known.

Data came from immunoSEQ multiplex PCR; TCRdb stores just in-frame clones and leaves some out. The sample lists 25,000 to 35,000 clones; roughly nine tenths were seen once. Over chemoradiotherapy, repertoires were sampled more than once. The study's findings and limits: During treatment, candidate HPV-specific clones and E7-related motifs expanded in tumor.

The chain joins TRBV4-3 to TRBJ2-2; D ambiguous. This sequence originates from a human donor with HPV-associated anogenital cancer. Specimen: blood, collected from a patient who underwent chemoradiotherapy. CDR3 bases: TGCGCCAGCAGCCAAGAGCCCGGGGAGCTGTTTTTT. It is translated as CASSQEPGELFF.